Following are 9 T cell receptor beta chains from one sample sequenced in a study of blood T cell repertoires in COVID-19. Here immunoSEQ multiplex PCR was the method, and the copy in TCRdb shows in-frame clones only, minus some. The sample has about 150,000 clones; under 85% are singletons. What was sequenced was peripheral blood. These receptors were obtained from a man aged 55 to 70 with COVID-19, enrolled during active disease.

This rearrangement joins TRBV11-3 to TRBJ2-5; the D gene is possibly TRBD2 (6 bases). With 1 base removed from V and 4 bases from J, the gap between germline ends came to 16 bases. Looked up from germline, CDR1 is SGHNT and CDR2 is YENEEA. CDR3 length: 16 residues. As DNA, the CDR3 is TGTGCCAGCAGCTTAGGGACTAAAGAGGGGCTAGAGACCCAGTACTTC. Amino acid sequence: CASSLGTKEGLETQYF.

The rearrangement joins TRBV5-1 to TRBJ1-1; TRBD1 might be the D (5 bases). Germline lookup yields CDR1 SGHRS and CDR2 YFSETQ. V was pared by 4 bases and J by 7 bases, with 14 bases between. This CDR3 contains 13 residues. CDR3: CASSPTGGGEAFF. DNA of the CDR3: TGCGCCAGCAGCCCAACTGGGGGGGGTGAAGCTTTCTTT. The whole variable domain, remainder taken from reference TRBV5-1 and TRBJ1-1, is KAGVTQTPRYLIKTRGQQVTLSCSPISGHRSVSWYQQTPGQGLQFLFEYFSETQRNKGNFPGRFSGRQFSNSRSEMNVSTLELGDSALYLCASSPTGGGEAFFGQGTRLTVV.

V is TRBV19 and J is TRBJ1-5; no clear D gene. The CDR3 has 14 residues. The V end was cut by 7 bases, the J end by 3 bases, with 13 bases between. Looked up from germline, CDR1 is LNHDA and CDR2 is SQIVND (reference sequence). The CDR3 here is CASTNAGNNQPQHF. In nucleotides, the CDR3 is TGTGCCAGTACCAATGCAGGAAACAATCAGCCCCAGCATTTT.

This clone was picked up one time. The V call is TRBV18, the J call TRBJ1-5, with 8 bases identical to TRBD1. V dropped 0 bases and J dropped 5; count of bases not matched to a gene: 6. This CDR3 contains 16 residues. Germline lookup yields CDR1 KGHSH and CDR2 LQKENI. The CDR3 loop reads CASSPPYRQGYQPQHF. The CDR3 coding sequence is TGTGCCAGCTCACCACCGTATCGACAGGGGTATCAGCCCCAGCATTTT. Drawing the rest from reference TRBV18 and TRBJ1-5, the complete variable domain is NAGVMQNPRHLVRRRGQEARLRCSPMKGHSHVYWYRQLPEEGLKFMVYLQKENIIDESGMPKERFSAEFPKEGPSILRIQQVVRGDSAAYFCASSPPYRQGYQPQHFGDGTRLSIL.

The chain uses TRBV19 and TRBJ1-1; weak D call: TRBD1 (5 bases). The germline V and J ends were trimmed by 4 bases and 0 bases, with 12 bases remaining between them. Germline V gives CDR1 LNHDA, CDR2 SQIVND (reference sequence). CDR3 length equals 15 residues. For the CDR3, the DNA is TGTGCCAGTAGTAATCGCCCAGGGATGAACACTGAAGCTTTCTTT. Encoded protein: CASSNRPGMNTEAFF.

The V and J genes are TRBV7-9 and TRBJ2-7; 7 bases are a match to TRBD2. V shed 5 bases, J shed 3 bases, and the junction held 7 bases outside the gene matches. The CDR3 contains 14 residues. The germline CDR1 and CDR2 sequences are SEHNR and FQNEAQ (reference sequence). The CDR3 DNA is TGTGCCAGCAGCGGAGGACTAGTAAGCTACGAGCAGTACTTC. It codes for CASSGGLVSYEQYF.

This chain connects TRBV5-1 to TRBJ2-1; 15 bases agree with TRBD2. The V and J ends lost 7 bases and 7 bases, in that order; junction bases with no gene match: 6. The CDR3 covers 15 residues. CDR1 SGHRS and CDR2 YFSETQ come from the germline V gene. The DNA of the CDR3 is TGCGCCAGCGACGAGGGACTAGCGGGGGGTAATGAGCAGTTCTTC. It specifies CASDEGLAGGNEQFF. The full variable domain, its missing parts supplied by reference TRBV5-1 and TRBJ2-1, is KAGVTQTPRYLIKTRGQQVTLSCSPISGHRSVSWYQQTPGQGLQFLFEYFSETQRNKGNFPGRFSGRQFSNSRSEMNVSTLELGDSALYLCASDEGLAGGNEQFFGPGTRLTVL.

Details on this clone: This sample also contains other DNA sequences that code for the same CDR3. This sequence joins TRBV9 and TRBJ1-4; 7 bases match TRBD1. CDR3 size: 14 residues. After removal of 2 bases from V and 4 bases from J, the junction contained 2 bases not matched to a gene. The V gene's germline CDR1 is SGDLS and CDR2 YYNGEE. CDR3 DNA: TGTGCCAGCAGCGTCGACAGGGTTAATGAAAAACTGTTTTTT. It specifies CASSVDRVNEKLFF.

This chain uses TRBV24-1 with TRBJ1-3; weak D call: TRBD1 (5 bases). CDR1 is KGHDR, CDR2 SFDVKD, per germline. V was clipped by 2 bases and J by 0 bases, with 13 bases between them. There are 17 residues in the CDR3. The CDR3 DNA sequence: TGTGCCACCAGTGATTCCACCTACGGGGGCTCTGGAAACACCATATATTTT. It codes for CATSDSTYGGSGNTIYF.